This T cell receptor (beta chain) stems from a study of PD-1 blockade in classical Hodgkin lymphoma. Study-wide results and caveats: Patients excluded were those beginning nivolumab under 1 year after ASCT. Patients who responded completely had about the same baseline diversity as newly diagnosed patients. Baseline TCR diversity was reportedly lower in newly diagnosed patients than healthy donors.

Relapse after autologous stem cell transplantation occurred in every patient, and brentuximab vedotin exposure varied. The V gene's germline CDR1 is ENHRY and CDR2 SYGVKD. Trimming cost V 3 bases and J 2 bases, with 1 base left between them. The CDR3 totals 11 residues. Clones were read by immunoSEQ multiplex PCR, and TCRdb kept only the in-frame ones, dropping some. The table shows approximately 99,000 clones, with about four fifths occurring only once. For this clone: Its antigen remains unidentified. Other nucleotide sequences in the sample specify the same CDR3.

The specimen comprised peripheral blood mononuclear cells (PBMCs), sampled before the second cycle of nivolumab. The sequence was obtained from a human donor with classical Hodgkin lymphoma. This rearrangement joins TRBV10-3 to TRBJ2-5, with no clear D. The CDR3: CAISEQETQYF. The CDR3 DNA sequence: TGTGCCATCAGTGAACAAGAGACCCAGTACTTC.